The entry that follows covers one T cell receptor beta chain sequence. Its antigen is currently unknown. The data were obtained in a study of cytomegalovirus exposure and HLA in healthy donors. Overall study findings and caveats: Many donors carried some public TCRs, although rarity characterized most TCR sequences. There were fewer than 200 TCR beta chains listed as cytomegalovirus-associated. Accurate prediction of most subjects' HLA-A and HLA-B alleles from TCR beta sequences was reported.

CDR1 and CDR2 from the germline V gene are MNHNS and SASEGT. Trimming took 4 bases from V and 4 from J; bases not matched to a gene: 4. This CDR3 contains 14 residues. PCR used 60 Vbeta primers and 13 Jbeta primers. The data were produced by immunoSEQ multiplex PCR, yet TCRdb's version contains in-frame clones alone and is incomplete. Seen here are more than 150,000 clones, around four fifths observed once, and the top ten hold 1.5%. The chain recombines TRBV6-1 with TRBJ1-2; 9 nucleotides agree with TRBD1. The source is a woman aged 18 to 35 in good health and CMV-seronegative. Specimen: PBMCs. CDR3 bases: TGTGCCAGCAGTGGAGGGGACAGGGTCTATGGCTACACCTTC. Protein: CASSGGDRVYGYTF.